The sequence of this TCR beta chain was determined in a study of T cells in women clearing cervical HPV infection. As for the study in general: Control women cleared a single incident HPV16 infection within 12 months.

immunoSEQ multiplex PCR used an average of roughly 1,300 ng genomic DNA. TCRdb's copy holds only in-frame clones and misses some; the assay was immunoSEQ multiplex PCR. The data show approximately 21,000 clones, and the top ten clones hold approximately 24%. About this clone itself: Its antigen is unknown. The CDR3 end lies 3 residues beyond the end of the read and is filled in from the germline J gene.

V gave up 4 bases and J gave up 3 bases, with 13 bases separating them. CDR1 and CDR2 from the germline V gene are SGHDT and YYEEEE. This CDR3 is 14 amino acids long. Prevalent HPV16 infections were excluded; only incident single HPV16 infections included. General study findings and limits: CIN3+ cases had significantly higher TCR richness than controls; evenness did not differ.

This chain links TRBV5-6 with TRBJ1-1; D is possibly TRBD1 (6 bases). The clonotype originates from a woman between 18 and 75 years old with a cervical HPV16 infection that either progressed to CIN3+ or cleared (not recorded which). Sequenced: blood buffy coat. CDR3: CASSPGQWYTEAFF. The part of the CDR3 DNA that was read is TGTGCCAGCAGCCCAGGACAGTGGTACACTGAA.